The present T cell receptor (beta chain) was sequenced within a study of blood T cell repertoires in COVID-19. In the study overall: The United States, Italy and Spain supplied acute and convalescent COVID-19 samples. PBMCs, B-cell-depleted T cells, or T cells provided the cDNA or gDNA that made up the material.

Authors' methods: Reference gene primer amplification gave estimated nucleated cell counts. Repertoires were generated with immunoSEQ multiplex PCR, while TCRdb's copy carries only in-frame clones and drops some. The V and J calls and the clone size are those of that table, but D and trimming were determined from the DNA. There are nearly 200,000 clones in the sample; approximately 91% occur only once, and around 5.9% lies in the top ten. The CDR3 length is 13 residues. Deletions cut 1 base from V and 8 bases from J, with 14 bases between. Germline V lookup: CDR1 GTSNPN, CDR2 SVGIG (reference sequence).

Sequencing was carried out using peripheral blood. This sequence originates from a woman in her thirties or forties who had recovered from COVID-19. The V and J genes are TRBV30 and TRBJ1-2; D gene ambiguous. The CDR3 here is CAWSGPQAAGYTF. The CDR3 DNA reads TGTGCCTGGAGTGGTCCCCAAGCGGCGGGCTACACCTTC. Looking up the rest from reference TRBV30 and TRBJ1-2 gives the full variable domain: SQTIHQWPATLVQPVGSPLSLECTVEGTSNPNLYWYRQAAGRGLQLLFYSVGIGQISSEVPQNLSASRPQDRQFILSSKKLLLSDSGFYLCAWSGPQAAGYTFGSGTRLTVV.